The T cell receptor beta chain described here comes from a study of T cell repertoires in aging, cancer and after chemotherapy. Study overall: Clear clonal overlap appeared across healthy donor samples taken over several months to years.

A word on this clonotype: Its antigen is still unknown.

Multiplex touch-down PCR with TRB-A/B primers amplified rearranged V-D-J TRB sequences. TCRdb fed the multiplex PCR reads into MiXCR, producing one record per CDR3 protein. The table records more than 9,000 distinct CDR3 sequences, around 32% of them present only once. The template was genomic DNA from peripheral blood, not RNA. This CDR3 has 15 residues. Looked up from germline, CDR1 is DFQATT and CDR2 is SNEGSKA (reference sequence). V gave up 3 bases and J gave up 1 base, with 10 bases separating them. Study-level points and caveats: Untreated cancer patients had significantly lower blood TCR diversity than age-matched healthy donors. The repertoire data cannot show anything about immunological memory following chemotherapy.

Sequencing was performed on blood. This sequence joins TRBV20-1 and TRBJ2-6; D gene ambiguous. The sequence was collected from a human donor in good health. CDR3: CSARRPGSGANVLTF. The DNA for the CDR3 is TGCAGTGCTAGGAGACCTGGTTCTGGGGCCAACGTCCTGACTTTC.